This entry describes one TCR beta chain. This clonotype was counted at least ten times. Which antigen it targets is not known. Base qualities are not at hand, and no much larger clone is one base apart. V and J lose 6 bases and 3 bases, and a span of 6 bases separates them. CDR3 length: 12 amino acids, cysteine to phenylalanine. The entry retains the CDR3 DNA only, 36 bases that are in frame from base 1. Exclusion was applied to patients with uncontrolled infections, other autoimmune diseases, pregnancy or lactation. Diagnoses were established on the basis of clinical symptoms, serum thyroxine and TRAb, thyroid ultrasound, and orbital computed tomography. Trizol reagent was used to extract total RNA, and RNA quality was then checked on an Agilent 2100 Bioanalyzer. TCR beta CDR3 regions were amplified from RNA transcripts. A first-round RT-PCR of the TCR CDR3 used the HTBI primer set with the Qiagen OneStep RT-PCR kit. The libraries were constructed in a second round of multiplex PCR and then size-selected and purified. The libraries were sequenced on an Illumina HiSeq2000 using paired-end 100 bp reads. Per the source publication's procedure: SOAPnuke was used to process the raw data, throwing out any read that contained adapters or uncalled bases, had a mean Phred below 15, or lacked an exact constant-primer or identifier match. High-quality paired reads were merged with COPE v1.2.5, and unique nucleotide sequences were defined as clonotypes. MiTCR v1.1 was used to align clonotypes to the IMGT TRBV, TRBD and TRBJ reference segments. The analysis was restricted to V-J combinations with a frequency above 0.0001, which together covered around 99% of the repertoires. The TCS score was defined as F50 (clonal expansion) divided by E x V (chaos), with BLOSUM62-based TCRdist calculated between CDR3 peptides within each V-J. Welch's t-statistics and random forest reduced fewer than 550 V-J features to 10 to 15, which were used in a naive Bayes classifier (R e1071). The Morisita-Horn index was used to measure how similar the thyroid and blood repertoires were. Using fastp trimming at Q25 and MiXCR clonotype assembly, TCRdb reanalyzed the public sequencing data and kept in-frame beta chains. For every CDR3 protein sequence, its rows merge into one entry that carries the most common genes and DNA. TCRdb, not the original authors, processed these V and J calls. The sample table contains 550,000 to 700,000 distinct CDR3 sequences; only one count was recorded for roughly 50% of them. The ten largest clones take up roughly 19% of the sample.

This entry belongs to a study of T cells in Graves' hyperthyroidism and ophthalmopathy (dated by TCRdb to the late 2010s). For the study in its entirety: TCR V-J signatures able to tell the groups apart were searched for in a discovery cohort of about a hundred patients, of whom approximately 40 had Graves' ophthalmopathy and about 55 had stable Graves' hyperthyroidism. Whether ophthalmopathy could be predicted prospectively was tested in an independent validation cohort made up of under 20 hyperthyroidism patients plus 17 patients who later progressed to ophthalmopathy. For training and testing, the 100 or so patients in the discovery cohort were randomly divided in a 7:3 ratio. The study also compared thyroid tissue and blood T-cell repertoires from roughly six Graves' hyperthyroidism patients. After blood sampling, hyperthyroidism patients were treated with methimazole at a starting dose of 30 mg daily, and ophthalmopathy patients were treated with high-dose intravenous methylprednisolone. The paper describes TCR Vbeta CDR3 sequencing of fewer than 150 peripheral blood samples, made up of approximately 40 ophthalmopathy patients, roughly 75 hyperthyroidism patients and 17 progressor patients. Points the paper makes about the study in general: In cross-validation, a model built on a 13 V-J signature told ophthalmopathy apart from stable hyperthyroidism with 87.88% sensitivity and around 83% specificity, and in testing the same model reached 80%/75%. In validation, the model predicted progression to ophthalmopathy a median of about 6 months before onset, with around 70% sensitivity and 72.22% specificity. Most expanded thyroid clonotypes (frequency above 0.001) were also found in blood, which suggests that blood repertoires may mirror thyroid immune responses. Sample size was not statistically predetermined, and investigators were not blinded to group allocation.

The sequence derives from an adult woman with Graves' disease, either hyperthyroidism or ophthalmopathy (not recorded which). Sequenced material: peripheral blood or thyroid tissue (not recorded which). This sequence uses TRBV12-3 or TRBV12-4 and TRBJ1-5; confidence is insufficient to name the D gene. DNA sequence: TGTGCCAGCAGGGCCACCAATCAGCCCCAGCATTTT. Its protein product is CASRATNQPQHF.